The rows below give T cell receptor beta chains drawn from one sample of a study of blood T cell repertoires in COVID-19. Sequencing used immunoSEQ multiplex PCR; TCRdb keeps in-frame clones, though not all of them. The table has 150,000 to 200,000 clones, around 73% seen once; the top ten hold approximately 15%. The sequenced sample consisted of PBMCs or T cells enriched from blood (not recorded which). Source of these receptors: a woman aged 50 to 60 who had recovered from COVID-19. The CDR3 runs from the conserved cysteine through the conserved F or W. The D gene is left open where the match is weak. A row's size may be missing; if present it is once, few, many or a size class.

v_gene,d_gene,j_gene,abundance,len,CDR3nt,CDR3aa
TRBV6-5,.,TRBJ2-2,.,14,TGTGCCAGCAGCACAGGGTTCGACACCGGGGAGCTGTTTTTT,CASSTGFDTGELFF
TRBV6-5,.,TRBJ1-1,.,15,TGTGCCAGCAGTTATCAGCGCGCGGGGGAACCCAAAGTTTTCTTT,CASSYQRAGEPKVFF
TRBV7-9,.,TRBJ1-5,.,14,TGTGCCAGCAGCTTGTTTAATAGCAATCAGCCCCAGCATTTT,CASSLFNSNQPQHF
TRBV14,.,TRBJ2-5,.,13,TGTGCCAGCAGCCGCATCGGCCTCGGCGCGACTGACTTC,CASSRIGLGATDF
TRBV5-5,.,TRBJ1-1,.,14,TGTGCCAGCAGCCCGGGGGGAAGCAACACTGAAGCTTTCTTT,CASSPGGSNTEAFF
TRBV5-8,TRBD1,TRBJ2-7,.,14,TGTGCCAGCAGCTTGGACAGGGGGCCCTACGAGCAGTACTTC,CASSLDRGPYEQYF
TRBV11-3,.,TRBJ2-1,.,14,TGTGCCAGCAGCTTAGCCGAAGAGAACAATGAGCAGTTCTTC,CASSLAEENNEQFF
TRBV19,.,TRBJ1-1,.,16,TGTGCCAGTAGTATGCCCCTAAGTTCCGGGAACACTGAAGCTTTCTTT,CASSMPLSSGNTEAFF
TRBV23-1,.,TRBJ2-7,.,16,TGCGCCAGCAGTCAATCGATCAACAGGGCCACCTACGAGCAGTACTTC,CASSQSINRATYEQYF
TRBV2,.,TRBJ1-6,.,14,TGTGCCAGCAGTGAACGCGCCGCTAATTCACCCCTCCACTTT,CASSERAANSPLHF
TRBV10-3,TRBD2,TRBJ2-7,.,15,TGTGCCGGCCGACACGGCGGGAGCAGCTCCTACGAGCAGTACTTC,CAGRHGGSSSYEQYF
TRBV28,.,TRBJ2-3,.,15,TGTGCCAGCAGTTTCCCCTTAGGCGCGGGAAATACGCAGTATTTT,CASSFPLGAGNTQYF
TRBV28,.,TRBJ2-7,.,16,TGTGCCAGCAGTTTACGGGCGGGCGCTAGCTCCTACGAGCAGTACTTC,CASSLRAGASSYEQYF
TRBV4-1,TRBD2,TRBJ2-7,.,18,TGCGCCAGCAGCCAAGAAGCAGCGGGGACTACGTGGGGCAACGAGCAGTACTTC,CASSQEAAGTTWGNEQYF
TRBV30,.,TRBJ1-5,few,13,TGTGCCTGGAACTTGCTCAGCAATCAGCCCCAGCATTTT,CAWNLLSNQPQHF
TRBV6-5,TRBD1,TRBJ2-1,.,14,TGTGCCAGCACCAAAGGACAGGGACTTGGTGAGCAGTTCTTC,CASTKGQGLGEQFF
TRBV12-3/TRBV12-4,.,TRBJ1-2,.,12,TGTGCCAGCAGTTTCAATAACTATGGCTACACCTTC,CASSFNNYGYTF
TRBV16,TRBD1,TRBJ2-7,few,16,TGTGCCAGCAGCCAATCCATCGGGACAGGTCACTACGAGCAGTACTTC,CASSQSIGTGHYEQYF
TRBV27,TRBD1,TRBJ1-1,few,13,TGTGCCAGCAGTCTGACAGGGTCTACTGAAGCTTTCTTT,CASSLTGSTEAFF
TRBV6-5,TRBD1,TRBJ2-3,many,15,TGTGCCAGCAGTTCCGGGACAGGGGGCGCAGATACGCAGTATTTT,CASSSGTGGADTQYF